The clone carrying this T cell receptor beta chain appeared a few times. Antigen unknown. This sample was taken from a study of T cells in Graves' hyperthyroidism and ophthalmopathy. Study-level findings and limits: A model of 13 V-J features distinguished ophthalmopathy from stable hyperthyroidism.

The investigators amplified TCR beta CDR3 regions from RNA transcripts. The TCR CDR3 first-round RT-PCR relied on the HTBI primer set. MiXCR was run by TCRdb on the multiplex PCR reads, yielding one entry per CDR3 protein. The sample yields about 400,000 distinct CDR3 sequences, 14% to 15% seen once. The V and J ends lost 10 bases and 6 bases, in that order; junction bases with no gene match: 6. Germline V lookup: CDR1 ENHRY, CDR2 SYGVKD. This CDR3 spans 15 amino acids. The chain links TRBV10-3 to TRBJ2-2; 15 bases fit TRBD2. The receptor comes from a woman in her 30s with Graves' hyperthyroidism. The sample was blood. CDR3 protein: CASGLAGGYAGELFF. DNA for the CDR3: TGTGCCAGCGGACTAGCGGGAGGGTACGCCGGGGAGCTGTTTTTT.